One and the same sample provided the 24 T cell receptor beta chains below, sequenced in a study of T cells in Graves' hyperthyroidism and ophthalmopathy. Amplification of TCR beta CDR3 regions was performed using RNA transcripts as template. HTBI primers were used for first-round RT-PCR of the TCR CDR3. TCRdb processed the multiplex PCR reads anew with MiXCR; each CDR3 protein has one entry. This repertoire shows about 570,000 distinct CDR3 sequences, about 45% found once; its top ten account for around 17%. Sequenced input: peripheral blood or thyroid tissue (not recorded which). These TCRs come from an adult woman with Graves' disease, either hyperthyroidism or ophthalmopathy (not recorded which).

The V call is TRBV9, the J call TRBJ2-5; D not certain. CDR3 length: 12 amino acids. CDR1 SGDLS and CDR2 YYNGEE come from the germline V gene. Trimming cost V 0 bases and J 10 bases, with 10 bases left between them. The DNA for the CDR3 is TGTGCCAGCAGCGTAGGCGGTGGGAACCAGTACTTC. Amino acids: CASSVGGGNQYF.

On this clonotype: A read error may produce the germline difference seen at one junction end. The chain couples TRBV6-6 to TRBJ1-1; no reliable D call. The CDR3 contains 15 residues. Germline CDR1 and CDR2: MNHNY and SVGAGI (reference sequence). CDR3 sequence (DNA): TGCGCCAGCAGCCAAGATACTACGGGCTGGACTGAAGCTTTCTTT. Residues: CASSQDTTGWTEAFF.

The chain joins TRBV6-6 to TRBJ1-1, with D unresolved. The CDR3 consists of 11 residues. Germline V lookup: CDR1 MNHNY, CDR2 SVGAGI (reference sequence). Deletions cut 9 bases from V and 4 bases from J, with 9 bases between. The CDR3 loop is CASTRRTEAFF. CDR3 DNA: TGTGCCAGTACGCGGCGCACTGAAGCTTTCTTT.

This rearrangement joins TRBV7-9 to TRBJ2-7; D ambiguous. This CDR3 comprises 12 residues. V was cut by 5 bases and J by 7 bases, with 12 bases left in between. The germline V gene encodes CDR1 SEHNR and CDR2 FQNEAQ (reference sequence). The CDR3: CASSHRAWEQYF. The CDR3 DNA reads TGTGCCAGCAGCCACAGAGCTTGGGAGCAGTACTTC.

To note about this clonotype: One junction end disagrees with the germline gene, perhaps due to a read error. The chain joins TRBV7-7 to TRBJ2-1; D is unclear. The germline V gene has CDR1 SSHAT and CDR2 FNYEAQ (reference sequence). There are 16 residues in the CDR3. CDR3 in DNA: TGTGCTAGCAGCTTAGGCATAACCGGTAAAGTCGATGAGCAGTTCTTC. As protein: CASSLGITGKVDEQFF.

This clonotype was picked up many times. The V call is TRBV3-1, the J call TRBJ1-2; tentatively, D is TRBD1 (6 bases). The CDR3 runs to 14 residues. The V and J ends lost 4 bases and 5 bases respectively, with 14 bases between them. The germline V gene has CDR1 LGHDT and CDR2 YNNKEL (reference sequence). The CDR3 is CASSPRAGAYGYTF. As DNA, the CDR3 is TGTGCCAGCAGCCCTCGGGCAGGGGCATATGGCTACACCTTC.

This clonotype occurred once. The final CDR3 position lacks the conserved phenylalanine or tryptophan, pointing to a likely read error. The limits of the CDR3 on the DNA are not certain, so only TCRdb's listed CDR3 is given. The rearrangement uses TRBV10-3 and TRBJ2-5; no DNA check was done on the table's D call, TRBD2. The CDR3 comprises 14 residues, both ends counted. Germline V gives CDR1 ENHRY, CDR2 SYGVKD. CDR3 sequence reads: CAITDSFSGYTFGS.

The rearrangement uses TRBV7-8 and TRBJ2-5; 8 nucleotides match TRBD2. The J segment lost 2 bases and the V segment lost 7 bases, leaving 3 bases of the junction unmatched. Germline V gives CDR1 SGHVS, CDR2 FQNEAQ. The length of the CDR3 is 13 residues. The CDR3 loop is CASNRGGQETQYF. The DNA of the CDR3 is TGTGCCAGCAACCGGGGGGGACAAGAGACCCAGTACTTC.

This clonotype was recorded many times. The chain employs TRBV3-1 and TRBJ2-7; the match to TRBD2 covers 7 bases. Germline loops: CDR1 LGHDT, CDR2 YNNKEL (reference sequence). There are 15 residues in the CDR3. The J segment lost 2 bases and the V segment lost 1 base, leaving 5 bases of the junction unmatched. This CDR3 reads CASSQAIGLAYEQYF. In DNA form, the CDR3 reads TGTGCCAGCAGCCAAGCGATCGGACTAGCCTACGAGCAGTACTTC.

This clonotype has a count of ten or more. The chain couples TRBV20-1 to TRBJ2-7, with 7 positions matching TRBD2. The germline gives CDR1 DFQATT, CDR2 SNEGSKA (reference sequence). The trim removed 1 base at V and 0 bases at J, leaving 6 bases unmatched. This CDR3 contains 15 residues. The CDR3: CSARAWRELSYEQYF. Here the CDR3 DNA reads TGCAGTGCTAGAGCGTGGCGGGAGCTCTCCTACGAGCAGTACTTC.

This chain connects TRBV9 to TRBJ2-7; D may correspond to TRBD1 or TRBD2 (6 bases each). Germline V gene sequence: CDR1 SGDLS, CDR2 YYNGEE. The length of the CDR3 is 14 residues. Trimming took off 4 bases at V and 7 bases at J, with 18 bases between the two ends. CDR3 in DNA: TGTGCCAGCAGCCCCGGGGGCAGTTCCGCGGAGCAGTACTTC. Protein sequence: CASSPGGSSAEQYF. The complete variable domain, with remaining parts taken from reference TRBV9 and TRBJ2-7, reads DSGVTQTPKHLITATGQRVTLRCSPRSGDLSVYWYQQSLDQGLQFLIQYYNGEERAKGNILERFSAQQFPDLHSELNLSSLELGDSALYFCASSPGGSSAEQYFGPGTRLTVT.

This chain links TRBV14 with TRBJ2-5; TRBD1 might be the D (6 bases). V was trimmed by 4 bases and J by 4 bases, leaving 13 bases between them. Germline V gives CDR1 SGHDN, CDR2 FVKESK. This CDR3 has 14 residues. The CDR3 loop is CASSRGGFGETQYF. In DNA form, the CDR3 reads TGTGCCAGCAGCCGAGGGGGTTTTGGAGAGACCCAGTACTTC.

As for this clonotype: A much larger clone is a single base away; this may be a read error. V gene TRBV7-9 combines with J gene TRBJ2-7; D gene ambiguous. V was clipped by 5 bases and J by 4 bases, with 15 bases between them. Germline CDR1 SEHNR, CDR2 FQNEAQ (reference sequence). This CDR3 has 14 residues. The CDR3 reads CASSVGPLLYEQYF. The CDR3 DNA is TGTGCCAGCAGCGTAGGACCACTACTTTACGAGCAGTACTTC.

The rearrangement joins TRBV29-1 to TRBJ2-1; 10 bases match TRBD1. Trimming removed 7 bases from V and 10 bases from J; junction bases left unmatched: 4. There are 11 residues in the CDR3. Germline values: CDR1 SQVTM, CDR2 ANQGSEA. The CDR3 nucleotides read TGCAGCGCGACAGGGGGCTACGAGCAGTTCTTC. This translates into CSATGGYEQFF.

This clonotype has a single count. V usage is TRBV7-9 and J usage is TRBJ2-2; no clear D. Trimming stripped 8 bases from V and 0 bases from J, with 19 bases between. The CDR3 length is 17 residues. The germline gives CDR1 SEHNR, CDR2 FQNEAQ (reference sequence). The CDR3 spells CASGVWGYFANTGELFF. CDR3 DNA: TGTGCCAGCGGGGTGTGGGGATACTTCGCGAACACCGGGGAGCTGTTTTTT.

The rearrangement uses TRBV28 and TRBJ2-2, with D tentatively TRBD2 (6 bases). This CDR3 spans 17 amino acids. CDR1 is MDHEN and CDR2 is SYDVKM in the germline V gene. Trimming took 7 bases from V and 3 from J, leaving 21 bases between them. In nucleotides, the CDR3 is TGTGCCAGCATTGGGGCCCGGGGGAAATTTGACACCGGGGAGCTGTTTTTT. It encodes CASIGARGKFDTGELFF.

This clonotype was seen a handful of times. This rearrangement joins TRBV28 to TRBJ1-4; D unresolved. Deletions cut 1 base from V and 8 bases from J, with 8 bases between. The CDR3 consists of 13 residues. From germline, CDR1 is MDHEN and CDR2 SYDVKM. Written as DNA, the CDR3 is TGTGCCAGCAGTTTATTGGGCAAGGAAAAACTGTTTTTT. As protein: CASSLLGKEKLFF.

This clonotype has just a few counts. CDR3 region: CASRIGSPGGSYEQYF. The CDR3 bases are TGTGCCAGCAGAATAGGGAGCCCGGGGGGCTCCTACGAGCAGTACTTC. V gene TRBV7-9 combines with J gene TRBJ2-7, with 7 bases identical to TRBD2. Germline V CDR1 and CDR2: SEHNR, FQNEAQ (reference sequence). This CDR3 is 16 amino acids long. Losses at the gene ends were 6 bases for V and 0 bases for J; bases not matched to a gene: 11.

This chain joins TRBV10-3 and TRBJ2-7; no clear D. Germline-derived CDR1 and CDR2 are ENHRY and SYGVKD. Trimming removed 5 bases from V and 2 bases from J, with 13 bases in between. The CDR3 has 14 amino acids. CDR3: CAISSSPSTYEQYF. For the CDR3, the DNA is TGTGCCATCAGTTCCTCCCCGTCAACCTACGAGCAGTACTTC.

This sequence joins TRBV28 and TRBJ1-2; 7 bases are a match to TRBD1. This CDR3 has 13 amino acids. CDR1 and CDR2 (germline): MDHEN, SYDVKM. The V and J ends lost 7 bases and 3 bases, in that order; junction bases with no gene match: 5. The CDR3 DNA reads as TGTGCCAGCACCCAGGGGGTTGACTATGGCTACACCTTC. Its translation: CASTQGVDYGYTF.

This clonotype was detected ten times or more. This rearrangement joins TRBV12-3 or TRBV12-4 to TRBJ2-7; TRBD2 matches at 7 bases. The CDR3 sequence is 15 residues long. V lost 9 bases, J lost 6 bases, and 17 bases stayed unmatched. CDR3 protein: CASQISSRGFGEQYF. The CDR3 DNA sequence: TGTGCCAGTCAAATTTCCTCGCGGGGGTTTGGCGAGCAGTACTTC.

This clonotype showed up just a few times. The CDR3 reads CASSPSRYTF. CDR3 coding DNA: TGTGCCAGCAGCCCCTCCCGCTACACCTTC. The chain employs TRBV7-7 and TRBJ1-2, with D unclear. The CDR3 has 10 residues. With 5 bases removed from V and 9 bases from J, the gap between germline ends came to 7 bases. Germline V gene lookup returns CDR1 SSHAT and CDR2 FNYEAQ (reference sequence).

This clonotype was counted many times. V and J are TRBV29-1 and TRBJ2-7, with D possibly being TRBD1 (6 bases). The germline V and J ends were trimmed by 6 bases and 9 bases, with 15 bases remaining between them. Germline CDR1 and CDR2: SQVTM and ANQGSEA. This CDR3 is built from 11 residues. DNA of the CDR3: TGCAGCGTCGTACAGGGTATGGGGCAGTACTTC. It translates to CSVVQGMGQYF.

The gene calls are TRBV24-1 and TRBJ2-5, with unresolved D. The CDR3 is made up of 16 amino acids. Germline CDR1 reads KGHDR; CDR2 reads SFDVKD. The ends were cut back, 5 bases at V and 1 base at J, with 16 bases in the middle. The CDR3 nucleotides read TGTGCCACCAGTGTTATACCGGGCCCACTCCAAGAGACCCAGTACTTC. This translates into CATSVIPGPLQETQYF.